The 21 T cell receptor beta chains listed next were all sequenced from one sample in a study of regulatory T cells in long-lasting Graves disease. Time point indicated: newly diagnosed GD, antithyroid drugs for less than 3 months. The authors made the TCR library using RNA they extracted from PBMCs. Construction of TCR beta libraries relied on iRepertoire HTBI primers and on Arm-PCR targeting CDR3 regions. Via MiXCR, TCRdb re-called the multiplex PCR reads, giving one row per CDR3 protein. Altogether some 350,000 distinct CDR3 sequences are present, roughly 15% being singletons, with the ten largest covering about 19%. Separately, the same data were catalogued under a study of T cells in Graves' hyperthyroidism and ophthalmopathy.

The sample was peripheral blood mononuclear cells (PBMCs), taken at new diagnosis, from a patient treated with antithyroid drugs. These receptor sequences come from a woman younger than 30 with Graves disease.

This clonotype was recorded at least ten times. This chain joins TRBV11-3 and TRBJ1-1; D gene ambiguous. This CDR3 is 13 amino acids long. Germline loops: CDR1 SGHNT, CDR2 YENEEA. Trimming left V 2 bases short and J 5 bases short, with 9 bases between. CDR3 sequence (DNA): TGTGCCAGCAGCTTAAGTAAGGATACTGAAGCTTTCTTT. Protein: CASSLSKDTEAFF.

The table lists this clonotype with a few counts. This rearrangement joins TRBV13 to TRBJ2-3, with 8 bases identical to TRBD2. V was pared by 5 bases and J by 10 bases, with 11 bases of the junction left unmatched. There are 14 residues in the CDR3. Germline V CDR1 and CDR2: PRHDT, FYEKMQ (reference sequence). The CDR3 nucleotides read TGTGCCAGCAGCGCCAGGACTAGCAGGGATGCGCAGTATTTT. Its translation is CASSARTSRDAQYF.

Notes on this clonotype: It may be a read error: a sequence one base away is much more abundant. Given the absence of the conserved phenylalanine or tryptophan at the CDR3 end, a read error is likely. The rearrangement uses TRBV6-1 and TRBJ1-4; 7 bases are a match to TRBD1. Germline V gives CDR1 MNHNS, CDR2 SASEGT. This CDR3 spans 15 amino acids. The V segment lost 6 bases and the J segment 4 bases; nucleotides outside the gene matches: 8. The CDR3 protein is CASSISTGSNEKLFL. CDR3 coding DNA: TGTGCCAGCAGCATCTCGACAGGGAGTAATGAAAAACTGTTTCTT.

Comments on this clonotype: A read error is possible here, since a much larger clone lies one base away. V gene TRBV6-2 or TRBV6-3 combines with J gene TRBJ2-3, with D perhaps matching TRBD2 (7 bases). The CDR3 totals 16 residues. Germline V gives CDR1 MNHEY, CDR2 SVGEGT. V was cut by 6 bases and J by 2 bases, with 18 bases left in between. CDR3 sequence reads: CASRGASGFHTDTQYF. For the CDR3, the DNA is TGTGCCAGCAGGGGGGCTAGCGGATTCCACACAGATACGCAGTATTTT.

The rearrangement uses TRBV5-1 and TRBJ2-7, with 7 nucleotides matching TRBD1. CDR1 and CDR2 (germline): SGHRS, YFSETQ. The CDR3 is 15 amino acids. V dropped 4 bases and J dropped 2; count of bases not matched to a gene: 9. The CDR3 nucleotides read TGCGCCAGCAGCCGACAGGGCGGAACTACCTACGAGCAGTACTTC. This codes for CASSRQGGTTYEQYF. Together with reference TRBV5-1 and TRBJ2-7, the CDR3 gives the full variable domain: KAGVTQTPRYLIKTRGQQVTLSCSPISGHRSVSWYQQTPGQGLQFLFEYFSETQRNKGNFPGRFSGRQFSNSRSEMNVSTLELGDSALYLCASSRQGGTTYEQYFGPGTRLTVT.

V gene TRBV20-1 combines with J gene TRBJ2-3; TRBD1 might be the D (5 bases). Trimming cost V 3 bases and J 1 base, with 17 bases left between them. Germline V gene lookup returns CDR1 DFQATT and CDR2 SNEGSKA (reference sequence). The CDR3 totals 16 residues. The DNA for the CDR3 is TGCAGTGCTAGGCCGGCGGAAGGGGTCGGCACAGATACGCAGTATTTT. Its protein is CSARPAEGVGTDTQYF.

This clonotype showed up many times. This chain links TRBV28 with TRBJ2-1, with TRBD2 identical over 9 bases. V trimming: 3 bases; J trimming: 7 bases; junction bases outside the gene matches: 7. This CDR3 comprises 15 residues. Germline CDR1 is MDHEN and CDR2 is SYDVKM. The chain's CDR3 is CASSFGGGEANEQFF. The DNA of the CDR3 is TGTGCCAGCAGTTTTGGCGGGGGGGAGGCTAATGAGCAGTTCTTC.

This clonotype was seen a handful of times. A much larger clone lies one base from this, so it may be a read error. The genes are TRBV2 and TRBJ1-6; 9 bases align to TRBD1. Germline V gene sequence: CDR1 SNHLY, CDR2 FYNNEI. The CDR3 consists of 15 residues. The CDR3 region has the DNA TGTGCCAGCAGGACAGGGGGAGGATATAATTCACCCCCCCACTTT. Its protein product is CASRTGGGYNSPPHF.

The rearrangement links TRBV6-1 to TRBJ1-2; D is uncertain. The germline CDR1 and CDR2 sequences are MNHNS and SASEGT. V lost 5 bases and J 7 bases, leaving 5 bases between the germline ends. The CDR3 length is 10 residues. The CDR3 region is CASSLGGYTF. CDR3 nucleotides: TGTGCCAGCAGTCTAGGTGGCTACACCTTC.

This clonotype was counted ten times or more. V usage is TRBV6-5 and J usage is TRBJ1-6; D ambiguous. The length of the CDR3 is 16 residues. Germline lookup yields CDR1 MNHEY and CDR2 SVGAGI. V was clipped by 0 bases and J by 5 bases, with 11 bases between them. The CDR3 DNA reads TGTGCCAGCAGTTACTCGATAGCAGGAGATAATTCACCCCTCCACTTT. It translates to CASSYSIAGDNSPLHF.

Note on this clonotype: An end of the junction does not agree with germline; a read error may underlie this. The chain uses TRBV20-1 and TRBJ2-1, with no clear D. Looked up from germline, CDR1 is DFQATT and CDR2 is SNEGSKA (reference sequence). The CDR3 spans 11 residues. The CDR3 is CSARKDNEQSF. As DNA, the CDR3 is TGCAGTGCTAGAAAAGACAATGAGCAGTCCTTC.

This clonotype was observed at least ten times. The chain is built from TRBV28 and TRBJ2-7, with D possibly being TRBD1 (6 bases). V lost 4 bases and J lost 1, with 11 bases in between. The V gene's germline CDR1 is MDHEN and CDR2 SYDVKM. The CDR3 totals 14 residues. CDR3 bases: TGTGCCAGCAGTTGGGACAAAATATCCTACGAGCAGTACTTC. Protein: CASSWDKISYEQYF.

V and J are TRBV12-3 or TRBV12-4 and TRBJ1-5; D is uncertain. The CDR3 spans 11 residues. V lost 7 bases and J 10 bases, leaving 11 bases between the germline ends. CDR3 DNA sequence: TGTGCCAGCACCAATCGGGGTCCCCAGCATTTT. Protein product: CASTNRGPQHF.

This clonotype was seen ten or more times. The CDR3 DNA reads as TGTGCCAGCGCCAGGATGAATGAGCAGTTCTTC. This codes for CASARMNEQFF. J is TRBJ2-1 and V is TRBV3-1; D unclear. Germline V lookup: CDR1 LGHDT, CDR2 YNNKEL (reference sequence). The CDR3 is made up of 11 amino acids. The V and J ends lost 8 bases and 7 bases respectively, with 9 bases between them.

This clonotype has ten or more counts. J is TRBJ1-6 and V is TRBV20-1; 12 positions match TRBD1. The germline CDR1 and CDR2 sequences are DFQATT and SNEGSKA (reference sequence). V gave up 5 bases and J gave up 6 bases; unmatched junction bases: 5. The CDR3 is 15 residues long. The CDR3 sequence: CSAARDRGPNSPLHF. The CDR3 nucleotides read TGCAGTGCTGCCCGGGACAGGGGGCCTAATTCACCCCTCCACTTT.

The table lists this clonotype with a few counts. The chain combines TRBV27 with TRBJ2-5; a weak D match, TRBD2 (5 bases). Trimming pared 9 bases from V and 4 bases from J, leaving 9 bases between. Germline loops: CDR1 MNHEY, CDR2 SMNVEV (reference sequence). CDR3 length: 11 amino acids. The CDR3 DNA reads as TGTGCCAGTCGAGGGTCAGAGACCCAGTACTTC. Protein sequence: CASRGSETQYF.

This clonotype was found many times. V is TRBV7-9 and J is TRBJ2-5, with D perhaps matching TRBD1 (6 bases). From germline, CDR1 is SEHNR and CDR2 FQNEAQ (reference sequence). CDR3 length: 15 residues. Trimming cost V 5 bases and J 2 bases, with 15 bases left between them. The CDR3 here is CASSAQSGAQETQYF. In DNA, the CDR3 is TGTGCCAGCAGCGCCCAGTCAGGGGCGCAAGAGACCCAGTACTTC.

This clonotype was observed many times. The rearrangement links TRBV5-1 to TRBJ1-1; possibly TRBD1 for D (5 bases). The germline CDR1 and CDR2 sequences are SGHRS and YFSETQ. The CDR3 extends over 15 amino acids. V was clipped by 4 bases and J by 7 bases, with 20 bases between them. The DNA of the CDR3 is TGCGCCAGCAGCCTGGCGGGGCTGGGTCCCCTTGAAGCTTTCTTT. Translating gives CASSLAGLGPLEAFF.

About this clonotype itself: Mismatch with germline at one junction end may stem from a read error. This chain links TRBV11-2 with TRBJ1-1; D might be TRBD1 (5 bases). Germline V gives CDR1 SGHAT, CDR2 FQNNGV. This CDR3 contains 16 residues. CDR3 sequence (DNA): TGTGCCAGCAGATTAACGGGGGGGTCTCAGCACACTGAAGCTTCCTTT. Translation: CASRLTGGSQHTEASF.

The CDR3 DNA reads as TGTGCCAGCAGTGAACAGGTTACCACAGATACGCAGTATTTT. It encodes CASSEQVTTDTQYF. The chain recombines TRBV6-2 or TRBV6-3 with TRBJ2-3; maybe TRBD1 (5 bases). Per the germline V gene, CDR1 is MNHEY and CDR2 is SVGEGT. The CDR3 totals 14 residues. With 5 bases removed from V and 2 bases from J, the gap between germline ends came to 11 bases.

V usage is TRBV14 and J usage is TRBJ1-3, with a weak D call TRBD1 (5 bases). Between the trimmed V and J ends, which lost 8 bases and 0 bases, there was a span of 17 bases. The CDR3 length is 16 residues. CDR1 SGHDN and CDR2 FVKESK come from the germline V gene. CDR3 nucleotide sequence: TGTGCCAGCCGTAAGGGACGGGAGGTCTCTGGAAACACCATATATTTT. This codes for CASRKGREVSGNTIYF.